This T cell receptor (beta chain) came from a study of post-analysis software for immune sequencing data (dated by TCRdb to 2013 to 2016). With regard to the full study: Relapsing-remitting, secondary progressive and progressive-relapsing multiple sclerosis were recorded as disease courses, and subtype annotation was lacking for some patients. The patient repertoires were compared against approximately eleven previously published healthy control repertoires obtained from donors aged roughly 6 to 28 years. A subset of samples was prepared in parallel using single-end sample barcoding, then pooled and co-amplified after Illumina adapter ligation. What the research found in general, with its limitations: Significantly higher frequencies in patients than in controls were found for roughly 5 TRBV segments, including TRBV5-6, TRBV5-1 and TRBV20-1. The control group was slightly older than the multiple sclerosis patient group. Direct clustering with F measure revealed strong co-clustering of samples prepared in the same batch, which led to a batch-effect correction. Normalized Chao1 diversity was significantly lower in multiple sclerosis patients than controls, suggesting substantial peripheral T-cell clonal expansion.

The V and J ends are trimmed by 2 bases and 0 bases, leaving 8 bases between them. The CDR3 runs 15 residues from the cysteine to the phenylalanine. The read is trimmed to its CDR3 DNA, 45 bases read in frame from base 1. To demonstrate the VDJtools post-analysis software, TCR beta repertoires were profiled from the peripheral blood of about 13 young patients with multiple sclerosis. The multiple sclerosis patients were children and adolescents ranging in age from roughly 6 to 15 years. Points on this clonotype: The specificity of this receptor is unknown. No base qualities exist here, and no much larger clone lies one base off it.

Library prep was done by PCR. Sequencing was carried out with an Illumina HiSeq 2500. Unique molecular identifiers were incorporated into TCR beta cDNA libraries to reduce PCR and sequencing biases. Roughly 0.5 million cDNA molecules were obtained per 1 to 10 million input T cells, so each molecule approximated one T cell. The same protocol used for the earlier healthy control dataset was applied to prepare and sequence the patient libraries. Within a given batch, samples were prepared together, multiplexed and sequenced on the same HiSeq lane. The authors processed their data as follows. Raw barcoded reads were processed with MIGEC, and single-read molecular identifier groups were discarded before consensus assembly and CDR3 extraction. Clonotype tables were post-analysed with VDJtools, normalizing diversity by down-sampling all datasets to the smallest sample size. To correct batch-related cross-sample contamination, repertoire overlap clustering matched CDR3 amino acid sequences but not nucleotide sequences. TCRdb redid the processing of the public reads, applying fastp at Q25 and MiXCR, and retained in-frame beta chains. Each CDR3 protein appears once, grouped with its most common genes and DNA. TCRdb, not the authors, supplied the V and J calls. The sample table records 750,000 to 900,000 distinct CDR3 sequences; around 45% of these occur just once. The leading ten clones occupy approximately 4.4% of the sample.

The material sequenced was blood. The sequence came from a girl aged 5 to 17 with multiple sclerosis. The chain employs TRBV12-3 or TRBV12-4 and TRBJ1-5, with the identity of the D gene unclear. The DNA is TGTGCCAGCAGTTTAACACAATATAGCAATCAGCCCCAGCATTTT. Its coded protein is CASSLTQYSNQPQHF.